These 27 T cell receptor beta chains came from one sample sequenced in a study of CD8 T cells in Susac syndrome. The authors reverse transcribed roughly 0.5 to 1 ug RNA with random hexamers. TCRdb re-derived calls from the immunoSEQ multiplex PCR reads in MiXCR, one entry per CDR3 protein. The table lists almost 450,000 distinct CDR3 sequences, around 85% of them singletons, with about 0.12% in the top ten. The sequenced material came from CD8+ T cells from PBMCs. The receptors come from a human donor with multiple sclerosis.

The V gene is TRBV28, the J gene TRBJ1-1; D is unresolved. The germline V and J ends were trimmed by 0 bases and 0 bases, with 8 bases remaining between them. The CDR3 extends over 15 amino acids. Germline CDR1 reads MDHEN; CDR2 reads SYDVKM. The CDR3 spells CASSLWGPMNTEAFF. The CDR3 DNA follows: TGTGCCAGCAGTTTATGGGGCCCTATGAACACTGAAGCTTTCTTT.

The CDR3 sequence is CSVEDRTSGRYEQFF. CDR3 nucleotide sequence: TGCAGCGTTGAAGATCGGACTAGCGGGAGGTATGAGCAGTTCTTC. The chain uses TRBV29-1 and TRBJ2-1; 14 nucleotides line up with TRBD2. J lost 8 bases, V lost 0 bases, and 3 bases had no gene match. Germline loops: CDR1 SQVTM, CDR2 ANQGSEA. This CDR3 is built from 15 residues.

This chain joins TRBV15 and TRBJ1-2, with a tentative D call TRBD1 (5 bases). This CDR3 contains 13 residues. CDR1 and CDR2 from the germline V gene are LNHNV and YYDKDF (reference sequence). Trimming stripped 6 bases from V and 8 bases from J, with 16 bases between. The CDR3 here is CATSPPAGEGYTF. CDR3 DNA sequence: TGTGCCACCAGTCCACCAGCGGGGGAAGGCTACACCTTC.

CDR3 in amino acids: CASSLGLYSGNTIYF. The CDR3 DNA sequence: TGTGCCAGCAGCTTAGGCCTATACTCTGGAAACACCATATATTTT. This chain connects TRBV11-2 to TRBJ1-3; no reliable D call. V was clipped by 1 base and J by 0 bases, with 7 bases between them. Germline CDR1 SGHAT, CDR2 FQNNGV. This CDR3 is built from 15 residues.

This chain links TRBV30 with TRBJ2-2, with a possible D match to TRBD2 (7 bases). Trimming removed 3 bases at V and 5 bases at J, with 13 bases between. Germline loops: CDR1 GTSNPN, CDR2 SVGIG (reference sequence). The CDR3 totals 14 residues. CDR3 DNA sequence: TGTGCCTGGAGCGGGGGGCGCGGGACCGGGGAGCTGTTTTTT. It specifies CAWSGGRGTGELFF.

The CDR3 sequence: CSAEAGAGRYEQYF. CDR3 nucleotides: TGCAGTGCCGAAGCGGGAGCCGGTCGCTACGAGCAGTACTTC. The genes are TRBV20-1 and TRBJ2-7, with 8 positions matching TRBD2. This CDR3 is 14 amino acids long. The V segment lost 6 bases and the J segment 3 bases; nucleotides outside the gene matches: 10. Germline-derived CDR1 and CDR2 are DFQATT and SNEGSKA (reference sequence).

Written as DNA, the CDR3 is TGCGCCAGCAGCGCGATAGCGGGAGAGGGCTACGAGCAGTACTTC. Its protein is CASSAIAGEGYEQYF. The chain links TRBV4-1 to TRBJ2-7; 9 nucleotides match TRBD2. Germline loops: CDR1 MGHRA, CDR2 YSYEKL. The V and J ends lost 5 bases and 3 bases, in that order; junction bases with no gene match: 8. The CDR3 has 15 residues.

V and J are TRBV6-5 and TRBJ2-2; possibly TRBD2 for D (5 bases). With 0 bases removed from V and 1 base from J, the gap between germline ends came to 12 bases. The CDR3 extends over 17 amino acids. Germline CDR1 MNHEY, CDR2 SVGAGI. The CDR3 DNA is TGTGCCAGCAGTTACTCGATTCCCGGGGAGAACACCGGGGAGCTGTTTTTT. This translates into CASSYSIPGENTGELFF.

The chain combines TRBV11-2 with TRBJ2-1, with D tentatively TRBD1 (6 bases). This CDR3 has 16 amino acids. V was cut by 3 bases and J by 9 bases, with 21 bases left in between. From germline, CDR1 is SGHAT and CDR2 FQNNGV. DNA for the CDR3: TGTGCCAGCAGCTTCACGTCCGGGACACCGCCTCCTGAGCAGTTCTTC. The encoded protein is CASSFTSGTPPPEQFF.

This clonotype was counted once. The J gene is TRBJ2-3, the V gene TRBV7-9; D may correspond to TRBD1 or TRBD2 (5 bases each). The CDR3 extends over 16 amino acids. Germline CDR1 SEHNR, CDR2 FQNEAQ (reference sequence). The germline V and J ends were trimmed by 5 bases and 3 bases, with 18 bases remaining between them. In DNA, the CDR3 is TGTGCCAGCAGCCCCCCCCCGGGACCCGAGACAGATACGCAGTATTTT. Translated: CASSPPPGPETDTQYF.

The chain has TRBV10-2 and TRBJ2-1; D unresolved. The germline V gene encodes CDR1 WSHSY and CDR2 SAAADI. V was shortened by 5 bases and J by 4 bases, with 12 bases between the two germline ends. The CDR3 runs to 14 residues. CDR3 in DNA: TGCGCCAGCAGTTTGAATTCCCTTTACAATGAGCAGTTCTTC. Translated: CASSLNSLYNEQFF.

The V gene is TRBV4-1, the J gene TRBJ1-1; TRBD1 matches at 8 bases. The J segment lost 6 bases and the V segment lost 1 base, leaving 7 bases of the junction unmatched. This CDR3 spans 15 amino acids. Germline V gene sequence: CDR1 MGHRA, CDR2 YSYEKL. The CDR3, as DNA: TGCGCCAGCAGCCAAGGGACAGGGTGGGAACCTGAAGCTTTCTTT. Translating it yields CASSQGTGWEPEAFF.

This chain joins TRBV6-5 and TRBJ2-2; D is undetermined. Germline V gene sequence: CDR1 MNHEY, CDR2 SVGAGI. This CDR3 contains 16 residues. Trimming took 2 bases from V and 2 from J, leaving 12 bases between them. The CDR3 here is CASSYDESGNTGELFF. The CDR3, as DNA: TGTGCCAGCAGTTACGATGAATCAGGAAACACCGGGGAGCTGTTTTTT.

As for this clonotype: At one end the junction does not follow the germline gene, possibly because of a read error. The J gene is TRBJ2-6, the V gene TRBV12-3 or TRBV12-4; D gene uncertain. The CDR3 has 8 amino acids. CDR3 coding DNA: TGTGCCAGCAGTTCACCACCTTTC. This translates into CASSSPPF.

DNA of the CDR3: TGTGCCAGCCTGACGGGACAGGGTAATGGCTACACCTTC. Translated: CASLTGQGNGYTF. V gene TRBV30 combines with J gene TRBJ1-2; 9 bases line up with TRBD1. Germline loops: CDR1 GTSNPN, CDR2 SVGIG (reference sequence). Trimming cost V 8 bases and J 6 bases; bases outside gene matches: 10. The CDR3 is 13 amino acids.

V and J are TRBV7-9 and TRBJ1-1; 7 bases agree with TRBD1. CDR1 and CDR2 (germline): SEHNR, FQNEAQ (reference sequence). This CDR3 has 15 residues. Trimming removed 8 bases from V and 3 bases from J; junction bases left unmatched: 12. In DNA form, the CDR3 reads TGTGCCAGCTTCGATACTAGACAGGGATACACTGAAGCTTTCTTT. It codes for CASFDTRQGYTEAFF.

V usage is TRBV5-6 and J usage is TRBJ2-7; D possibly uses TRBD1 or TRBD2 (5 bases each). The CDR3 has 15 residues. The V and J ends lost 0 bases and 4 bases respectively, with 14 bases between them. Germline CDR1 and CDR2: SGHDT and YYEEEE. Written as DNA, the CDR3 is TGTGCCAGCAGCTTGGACCGGGACCTCTTTTACGAGCAGTACTTC. Its translation is CASSLDRDLFYEQYF.

V gene TRBV11-2 combines with J gene TRBJ2-1; 9 bases are shared with TRBD1. CDR1 is SGHAT, CDR2 FQNNGV, per germline. This CDR3 is 16 amino acids long. J gave up 10 bases and V 4 bases, and 14 bases lay outside the gene matches. For the CDR3, the DNA is TGTGCCAGCAGCTCTTACGACAGGGGGATTTCGGGGGAGCAGTTCTTC. Translating gives CASSSYDRGISGEQFF.

The rearrangement uses TRBV4-1 and TRBJ1-5; D might be TRBD1 (5 bases). V lost 0 bases to trimming and J lost 4 bases, with 7 bases between them. Germline CDR1 MGHRA, CDR2 YSYEKL. The CDR3 consists of 14 residues. CDR3 residues: CASSQDAGNQPQHF. The CDR3, as DNA: TGCGCCAGCAGCCAAGATGCAGGGAATCAGCCCCAGCATTTT.

The V gene is TRBV20-1, the J gene TRBJ2-7; D is undetermined. In germline, CDR1 is DFQATT, CDR2 SNEGSKA (reference sequence). Trimming shortened V by 0 bases and J by 2 bases, and 11 bases separated the two germline ends. The CDR3 contains 14 residues. CDR3 coding DNA: TGCAGTGCTAGAGATCCCCGGATCACCTACGAGCAGTACTTC. Amino acid sequence: CSARDPRITYEQYF.

The chain combines TRBV3-1 with TRBJ2-1; 11 positions agree with TRBD2. The CDR3 has 16 residues. Trimming removed 2 bases from V and 9 bases from J; junction bases left unmatched: 9. The germline V gene encodes CDR1 LGHDT and CDR2 YNNKEL (reference sequence). The chain's CDR3 is CASSQTLAGGSVEQFF. The CDR3 DNA reads as TGTGCCAGCAGCCAAACCCTAGCGGGAGGAAGTGTTGAGCAGTTCTTC.

Turning to this clonotype: The germline gene is not matched at one end of the junction; a read error may be the cause. The chain has TRBV20-1 and TRBJ2-6; D uncertain. Germline V gene sequence: CDR1 DFQATT, CDR2 SNEGSKA (reference sequence). The CDR3 runs to 13 residues. This CDR3 is CSARLSEANVLTF. The DNA for the CDR3 is TGCAGTGCTAGGCTCTCTGAGGCCAACGTCCTGACTTTC.

The chain employs TRBV12-3 or TRBV12-4 and TRBJ2-7; the D gene could be TRBD1 or TRBD2 (5 bases each). This CDR3 is built from 19 residues. Trimming stripped 6 bases from V and 7 bases from J, with 34 bases between. The CDR3 sequence: CASSNPPGTQKGLIKEQYF. DNA for the CDR3: TGTGCCAGCAGCAATCCTCCCGGGACGCAGAAAGGACTTATTAAGGAGCAGTACTTC.

CDR3 protein: CASSLTAGYTEAFF. The CDR3 bases are TGTGCCAGCAGTCTAACAGCGGGGTACACTGAAGCTTTCTTT. The V call is TRBV7-6, the J call TRBJ1-1; D not resolved. Trimming removed 6 bases from V and 3 bases from J, with 14 bases in between. Per germline, CDR1 SGHVS and CDR2 FNYEAQ. CDR3 length: 14 amino acids.

This clonotype was recorded once. J is TRBJ1-1 and V is TRBV7-9; unclear D gene. The V gene lost 1 base and the J gene lost 2 bases, with 14 bases spanning the gap. The CDR3 spans 16 residues. The germline V gene has CDR1 SEHNR and CDR2 FQNEAQ (reference sequence). The CDR3 spells CASSLGSQALNTEAFF. CDR3 nucleotides: TGTGCCAGCAGCTTAGGCAGTCAGGCCCTCAACACTGAAGCTTTCTTT.

The chain recombines TRBV6-5 with TRBJ1-4; no clear D gene. CDR1 and CDR2 from the germline V gene are MNHEY and SVGAGI. CDR3 length: 14 residues. Trimming cost V 2 bases and J 0 bases, with 4 bases left between them. The CDR3 nucleotides are TGTGCCAGCAGTTACGCCTCAACTAATGAAAAACTGTTTTTT. This codes for CASSYASTNEKLFF.

The chain links TRBV6-5 to TRBJ1-1; D remains unclear. The CDR3 loop spans 13 amino acids. Germline loops: CDR1 MNHEY, CDR2 SVGAGI. V lost 4 bases, J lost 1 base, and 7 bases lay in between. CDR3 residues: CASSFNRNTEAFF. CDR3 sequence (DNA): TGTGCCAGCAGTTTCAACCGGAACACTGAAGCTTTCTTT.